This T cell receptor beta chain was sequenced in a study of T cell repertoires in cytomegalovirus infection. Across the whole study: Public TCR beta signatures marked donors with CMV infection and the matching HLA.

TCRdb called the reads again in MiXCR, with one record for every CDR3 protein. The data hold roughly 630,000 distinct CDR3 sequences, with approximately 24% observed a single time. Comments on this clonotype: What it binds is unknown. One end of the junction does not line up with germline, which may come from a read error.

General study results and limits: Pooled public TCR beta family frequency picked out CMV carriers with the relevant HLA. In two of eight donors, the top clonotype was HLA-C-restricted CMV-specific.

This CDR3 spans 14 amino acids. Germline lookup yields CDR1 MDHEN and CDR2 SYDVKM. This receptor was taken from a human donor in good health (CMV status not recorded). Some clones in this sample may be carry-over from other donors' samples. The sample comprised CD8+ T cells from PBMCs. The rearrangement links TRBV28 to TRBJ2-1; D not resolved. The CDR3 DNA reads as TGTGCCAGCGGTTTATTTACAGCTTACAATGAGCAGTTCTTC. It is translated as CASGLFTAYNEQFF.